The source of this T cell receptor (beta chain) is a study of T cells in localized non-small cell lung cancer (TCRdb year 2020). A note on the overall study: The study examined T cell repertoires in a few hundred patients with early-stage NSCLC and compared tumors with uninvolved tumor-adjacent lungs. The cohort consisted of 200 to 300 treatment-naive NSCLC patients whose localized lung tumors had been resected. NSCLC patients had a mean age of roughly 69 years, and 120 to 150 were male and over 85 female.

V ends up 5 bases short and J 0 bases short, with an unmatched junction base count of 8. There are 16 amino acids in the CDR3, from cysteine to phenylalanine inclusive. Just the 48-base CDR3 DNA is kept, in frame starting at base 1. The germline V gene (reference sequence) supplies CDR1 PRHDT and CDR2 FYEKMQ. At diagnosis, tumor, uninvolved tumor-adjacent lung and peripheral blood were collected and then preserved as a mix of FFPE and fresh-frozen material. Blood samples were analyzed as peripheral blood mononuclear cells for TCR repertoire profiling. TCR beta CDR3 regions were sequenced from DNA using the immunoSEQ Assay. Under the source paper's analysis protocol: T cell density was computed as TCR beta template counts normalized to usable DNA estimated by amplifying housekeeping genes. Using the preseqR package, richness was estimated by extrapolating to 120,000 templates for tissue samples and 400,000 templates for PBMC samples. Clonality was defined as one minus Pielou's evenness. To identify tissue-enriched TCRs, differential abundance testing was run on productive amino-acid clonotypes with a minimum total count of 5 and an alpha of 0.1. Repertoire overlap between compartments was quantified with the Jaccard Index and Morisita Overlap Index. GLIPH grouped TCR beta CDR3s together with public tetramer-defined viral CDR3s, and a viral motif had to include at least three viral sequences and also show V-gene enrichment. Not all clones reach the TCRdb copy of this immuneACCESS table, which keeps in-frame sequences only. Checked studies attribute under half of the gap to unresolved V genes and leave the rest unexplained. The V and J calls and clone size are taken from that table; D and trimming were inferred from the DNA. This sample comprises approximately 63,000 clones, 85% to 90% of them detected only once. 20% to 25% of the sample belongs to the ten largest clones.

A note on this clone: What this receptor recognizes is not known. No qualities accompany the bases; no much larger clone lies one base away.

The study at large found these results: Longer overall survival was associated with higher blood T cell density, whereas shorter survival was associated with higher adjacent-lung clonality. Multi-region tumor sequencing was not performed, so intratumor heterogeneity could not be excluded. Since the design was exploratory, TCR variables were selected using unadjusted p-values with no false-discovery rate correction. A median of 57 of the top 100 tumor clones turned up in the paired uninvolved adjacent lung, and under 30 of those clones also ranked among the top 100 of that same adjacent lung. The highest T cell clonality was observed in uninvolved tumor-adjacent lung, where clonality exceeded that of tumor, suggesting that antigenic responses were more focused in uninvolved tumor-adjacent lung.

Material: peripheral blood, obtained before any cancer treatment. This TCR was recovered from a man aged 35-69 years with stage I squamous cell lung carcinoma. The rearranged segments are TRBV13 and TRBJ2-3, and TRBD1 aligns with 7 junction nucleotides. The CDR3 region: CASSRETGYSTDTQYF. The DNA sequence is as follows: TGTGCCAGCAGCAGAGAGACAGGGTACAGCACAGATACGCAGTATTTT.